This entry lists 8 T cell receptor beta chains sequenced from one sample in a study of blood T cell repertoires in COVID-19. Assay: immunoSEQ multiplex PCR; the TCRdb copy retains only in-frame clones and omits some. The table has 60,000 to 80,000 clones, around nine tenths seen once; the top ten hold under 1.3%. Sequencing was performed on peripheral blood. These TCRs come from a man in his 70s with acute or convalescent COVID-19.

The chain combines TRBV5-1 with TRBJ2-1; possible D gene TRBD2, 5 bases. Germline V gives CDR1 SGHRS, CDR2 YFSETQ. CDR3 length: 13 residues. V lost 0 bases, J lost 10 bases, and 11 bases lay in between. The CDR3 DNA reads TGCGCCAGCAGCTTGGTCGGAGGAGACGAGCAGTTCTTC. Amino acid sequence: CASSLVGGDEQFF.

This rearrangement joins TRBV11-2 to TRBJ2-5; weak D call: TRBD1 (6 bases). The length of the CDR3 is 15 residues. Looked up from germline, CDR1 is SGHAT and CDR2 is FQNNGV. V dropped 3 bases and J dropped 3 bases, with 14 bases sitting between them. CDR3 region: CASSFSPGHKETQYF. The CDR3 nucleotides read TGTGCCAGCAGCTTCTCACCGGGACATAAAGAGACCCAGTACTTC. Combining the CDR3 with reference TRBV11-2 and TRBJ2-5 gives the whole variable domain EAGVAQSPRYKIIEKRQSVAFWCNPISGHATLYWYQQILGQGPKLLIQFQNNGVVDDSQLPKDRFSAERLKGVDSTLKIQPAKLEDSAVYLCASSFSPGHKETQYFGPGTRLLVL.

Comments on this clone: In the same sample, other DNA sequences code for this CDR3. V gene TRBV5-6 combines with J gene TRBJ2-2; possible D gene TRBD2, 5 bases. The V end lost 1 base, the J end lost 4 bases, and 11 bases lay between the germline ends. Germline loops: CDR1 SGHDT, CDR2 YYEEEE. CDR3 length: 15 residues. CDR3 region: CASSLPGSTTGELFF. The CDR3 coding sequence is TGTGCCAGCAGCTTGCCGGGAAGCACCACCGGGGAGCTGTTTTTT.

The chain employs TRBV30 and TRBJ1-1, with D possibly being TRBD1 (5 bases). CDR1 and CDR2 (germline): GTSNPN, SVGIG (reference sequence). The V and J ends lost 1 base and 7 bases respectively, with 13 bases between them. The CDR3 is 13 amino acids. CDR3 loop: CAWSGIGRGEAFF. The CDR3 DNA sequence: TGTGCCTGGAGTGGGATCGGGAGGGGTGAAGCTTTCTTT.

The rearrangement joins TRBV9 to TRBJ1-1; 7 bases are shared with TRBD1. The V and J ends lost 0 bases and 2 bases, in that order; junction bases with no gene match: 4. The germline V gene has CDR1 SGDLS and CDR2 YYNGEE. The CDR3 extends over 15 amino acids. CDR3: CASSVVGTANTEAFF. The CDR3, as DNA: TGTGCCAGCAGCGTAGTAGGGACAGCCAACACTGAAGCTTTCTTT. The full variable domain, in which reference TRBV9 and TRBJ1-1 provide the parts outside the CDR3, is DSGVTQTPKHLITATGQRVTLRCSPRSGDLSVYWYQQSLDQGLQFLIQYYNGEERAKGNILERFSAQQFPDLHSELNLSSLELGDSALYFCASSVVGTANTEAFFGQGTRLTVV.

This chain connects TRBV6-6 to TRBJ2-1; no definite D call. Germline-derived CDR1 and CDR2 are MNHNY and SVGAGI (reference sequence). This CDR3 has 15 residues. Trimming took 4 bases from V and 0 from J, leaving 10 bases between them. Here the CDR3 reads CASSSPSSSYNEQFF. The CDR3 DNA is TGTGCCAGCAGTTCTCCATCGAGCTCCTACAATGAGCAGTTCTTC.

V is TRBV24-1 and J is TRBJ1-2; D gene unclear. The CDR3 consists of 12 residues. Germline V gives CDR1 KGHDR, CDR2 SFDVKD. Trimming shortened V by 4 bases and J by 4 bases, and 6 bases separated the two germline ends. CDR3 region: CATSELGYGYTF. CDR3 sequence (DNA): TGTGCCACCAGTGAACTCGGCTATGGCTACACCTTC.

The chain couples TRBV3-1 (or the pseudogene TRBV3-2) to TRBJ2-7, with no clear D. V lost 1 base and J 5 bases, leaving 12 bases between the germline ends. The CDR3 runs 14 residues. From germline, CDR1 is LGHDT and CDR2 YNNKEL (reference sequence). CDR3 bases: TGTGCCAGCAGCCAAGGGGTTTTCGGAGACGAGCAGTACTTC. This translates into CASSQGVFGDEQYF.